This TCR beta chain was profiled in a study of shared clonotypes between healthy human individuals. Study-level background: There were three CD4 naive, three CD4 memory, two CD8 naive and one CD8 memory plates per donor. Study-level points and caveats: Among non-shared clonotypes, generation probabilities were lower than among those shared by all four donors.

CD45RO negativity and positive selection for CCR7 defined naive CD8 cells, a population that excluded terminally differentiated effector memory CD45RA+ cells. Clones were sequenced by immunoSEQ multiplex PCR, and TCRdb holds only the in-frame ones, with some missing. The sample records some 2 million clones, just under 95% being singletons. Comments on this clone: As yet, its antigen is unknown.

Trimming shortened V by 1 base and J by 8 bases, and 15 bases separated the two germline ends. The V gene's germline CDR1 is SGHAT and CDR2 FQNNGV. The length of the CDR3 is 15 residues. This chain uses TRBV11-2 with TRBJ2-1; a possible D gene is TRBD1 (6 bases). The origin of this receptor is a man between 18 and 35 years old in good health. Input material: naive CD8+ T cells sorted from blood. CDR3 nucleotide sequence: TGTGCCAGCAGCTTAGGAGGGGGAGAAGCGGATGAGCAGTTCTTC. Its protein product is CASSLGGGEADEQFF.